This T cell receptor (beta chain) was captured in a study of blood T cell repertoires in COVID-19. Study-level information: Acute-phase and convalescent COVID-19 samples originated in the United States, Italy and Spain. The cDNA or gDNA used as material had been derived from T cells, B-cell-depleted T cells, or PBMCs.

In the study's own analysis: Reference gene primer amplification gave nucleated cell count estimates. TCRdb keeps only in-frame clones here, not all; method: immunoSEQ multiplex PCR. Clone size and V and J calls were adopted from that table, with D and trimming inferred from the DNA. The sample has about 310,000 clones; around nine tenths are singletons. V was clipped by 4 bases and J by 7 bases; unmatched bases: 9. CDR3 length: 16 residues. Germline assignment: CDR1 KGHDR and CDR2 SFDVKD. The chain employs TRBV24-1 and TRBJ2-2; 9 nucleotides agree with TRBD1. The TCR sequence derives from a man aged 45-60 years with active or convalescent COVID-19. Sequenced: peripheral blood. CDR3 residues: CATSDPAQGANGELFF. The CDR3 DNA reads TGTGCCACCAGTGACCCGGCACAGGGGGCGAACGGGGAGCTGTTTTTT.